Following are 32 T cell receptor beta chains from one sample sequenced in a study of T cells in Graves' hyperthyroidism and ophthalmopathy. Template material for amplifying TCR beta CDR3 regions consisted of RNA transcripts. The HTBI set primed first-round TCR CDR3 RT-PCR. MiXCR was run by TCRdb on the multiplex PCR reads, yielding one entry per CDR3 protein. The table lists approximately 600,000 distinct CDR3 sequences, approximately 15% of them singletons. The sequencing sample was made of blood. These receptors were taken from a woman in her twenties or thirties with Graves' hyperthyroidism that later progressed to Graves' ophthalmopathy.

Details on this clonotype: This may be a read error, as it is one base from a much larger clone. The chain employs TRBV6-1 and TRBJ2-7, with 8 nucleotides matching TRBD1. This CDR3 spans 13 amino acids. The ends lost 6 bases at V and 5 bases at J; junction bases unmatched: 6. Germline values: CDR1 MNHNS, CDR2 SASEGT. The CDR3 sequence: CASSALTGDEQYF. CDR3 DNA sequence: TGTGCCAGCAGCGCCCTGACAGGGGACGAGCAGTACTTC.

In its sample, this clonotype was seen a few times. The V gene is TRBV4-3, the J gene TRBJ1-4; no definite D call. The germline V gene has CDR1 LGHNA and CDR2 YSLEER. CDR3 length: 15 residues. Trimming pared 0 bases from V and 3 bases from J, leaving 8 bases between. The CDR3 bases are TGCGCCAGCAGCCAAGATCCCGGGTCTAATGAAAAACTGTTTTTT. Amino acid sequence: CASSQDPGSNEKLFF.

This clonotype appeared many times. The chain employs TRBV28 and TRBJ1-4; the D is unclear. The CDR3 is made up of 17 amino acids. Germline V gene sequence: CDR1 MDHEN, CDR2 SYDVKM. The V end lost 3 bases, the J end lost 0 bases, and 14 bases lay between the germline ends. DNA for the CDR3: TGTGCCAGCAGTTTGACCGGCGACCGAACAACTAATGAAAAACTGTTTTTT. Translation: CASSLTGDRTTNEKLFF.

There are many counts of this clonotype. The V and J genes are TRBV10-3 and TRBJ2-2, with 8 bases that match TRBD1. After removal of 1 base from V and 1 base from J, the junction contained 2 bases not matched to a gene. Germline V gene lookup returns CDR1 ENHRY and CDR2 SYGVKD. There are 16 residues in the CDR3. The CDR3 spells CAISELGQVNTGELFF. CDR3 DNA sequence: TGTGCCATCAGTGAGTTGGGACAGGTGAACACCGGGGAGCTGTTTTTT.

This clonotype appeared a few times. The chain links TRBV18 to TRBJ2-7; D not certain. Trimming shortened V by 1 base and J by 2 bases, and 9 bases separated the two germline ends. The CDR3 is made up of 14 amino acids. The germline CDR1 and CDR2 sequences are KGHSH and LQKENI. The CDR3 DNA follows: TGTGCCAGCTCACCACTGCCGGCCGCCTACGAGCAGTACTTC. Translating it yields CASSPLPAAYEQYF.

This clonotype was counted many times. The genes are TRBV2 and TRBJ2-7; 7 positions match TRBD1. This CDR3 is 13 amino acids long. After removal of 7 bases from V and 5 bases from J, the junction contained 8 bases not matched to a gene. Germline V gene sequence: CDR1 SNHLY, CDR2 FYNNEI. Here the CDR3 DNA reads TGTGCCAGCACCACAATACAGGGGAACGAGCAGTACTTC. Translated, it gives CASTTIQGNEQYF.

This clonotype came up many times. J is TRBJ2-1 and V is TRBV5-1, with 11 bases lining up with TRBD1. Germline V lookup: CDR1 SGHRS, CDR2 YFSETQ. The CDR3 is 16 amino acids. The J segment lost 8 bases and the V segment lost 2 bases, leaving 9 bases of the junction unmatched. For the CDR3, the DNA is TGCGCCAGCAGCTTCGGCGGGACAGGGGGTTCGGATGAGCAGTTCTTC. Translated: CASSFGGTGGSDEQFF.

Note on this clonotype: A single base separates this from a much larger clone, so it may be a read error. The CDR3 sequence is CSASPGLANEQYF. The CDR3 nucleotides read TGCAGTGCTAGTCCGGGACTAGCGAACGAGCAGTACTTC. The V gene is TRBV20-1, the J gene TRBJ2-7, with 10 positions matching TRBD2. Germline V gene sequence: CDR1 DFQATT, CDR2 SNEGSKA (reference sequence). CDR3 length: 13 residues. Unmatched junction bases numbered 4, after V lost 3 bases and J lost 5 bases.

This clonotype occurred many times. Here the CDR3 DNA reads TGCAGTTCCAGGACTAGCGGGAGCTCCTACGAGCAGTACTTC. Translating it yields CSSRTSGSSYEQYF. V gene TRBV20-1 combines with J gene TRBJ2-7, with 13 bases aligning to TRBD2. The CDR3 is made up of 14 amino acids. V was clipped by 8 bases and J by 0 bases; unmatched bases: 4. CDR1 and CDR2 (germline): DFQATT, SNEGSKA (reference sequence).

As for this clonotype: One end of the junction varies from germline; a read error may be responsible. The chain uses TRBV2 and TRBJ2-2, with 9 bases identical to TRBD1. CDR1 and CDR2 (germline): SNHLY, FYNNEI. The CDR3 totals 14 residues. The CDR3 spells CASSQQGADGELFF. CDR3 DNA: TGTGCTAGCAGTCAACAGGGGGCCGACGGGGAGCTGTTTTTT. Looking up the rest from reference TRBV2 and TRBJ2-2 gives the full variable domain: EPEVTQTPSHQVTQMGQEVILRCVPISNHLYFYWYRQILGQKVEFLVSFYNNEISEKSEIFDDQFSVERPDGSNFTLKIRSTKLEDSAMYFCASSQQGADGELFFGEGSRLTVL.

The chain carries TRBV7-9 and TRBJ1-3, with D possibly TRBD1 on 6 matching bases. Per germline, CDR1 SEHNR and CDR2 FQNEAQ (reference sequence). V shed 1 base and J shed 0 bases, with 10 bases lying between them. This CDR3 is 16 amino acids long. The CDR3 nucleotides read TGTGCCAGCAGCTTAGGGGGGGACAACTCTGGAAACACCATATATTTT. This gives the protein CASSLGGDNSGNTIYF.

This clonotype was seen repeatedly, ten times or more. V usage is TRBV7-9 and J usage is TRBJ1-1, with D possibly matching TRBD1 (6 bases). The length of the CDR3 is 16 residues. Germline V gene sequence: CDR1 SEHNR, CDR2 FQNEAQ (reference sequence). Trimming took off 5 bases at V and 0 bases at J, with 16 bases between the two ends. DNA for the CDR3: TGTGCCAGCAGCGGCGCCGGGACACCCATGAACACTGAAGCTTTCTTT. It codes for CASSGAGTPMNTEAFF.

J is TRBJ2-7 and V is TRBV5-6; the match to TRBD1 covers 7 bases. The trim removed 4 bases at V and 0 bases at J, leaving 13 bases unmatched. Per germline, CDR1 SGHDT and CDR2 YYEEEE. The CDR3 contains 17 residues. The CDR3: CASSRSTGVSFSYEQYF. The CDR3 DNA sequence: TGTGCCAGCAGCCGTTCCACAGGGGTCTCTTTCTCCTACGAGCAGTACTTC.

This clonotype has only a few counts. The rearrangement joins TRBV27 to TRBJ1-5; D is possibly TRBD1 (5 bases). CDR3 length equals 14 residues. Germline V gene lookup returns CDR1 MNHEY and CDR2 SMNVEV (reference sequence). V was cut by 8 bases and J by 7 bases, with 18 bases left in between. The CDR3 reads CASGSQGWAQPQHF. For the CDR3, the DNA is TGTGCCAGCGGGTCCCAGGGATGGGCGCAGCCCCAGCATTTT.

This clonotype occurred many times. V usage is TRBV6-1 and J usage is TRBJ2-5, with a weak D call TRBD2 (6 bases). With 7 bases removed from V and 10 bases from J, the gap between germline ends came to 22 bases. The CDR3 length is 14 residues. The germline V gene has CDR1 MNHNS and CDR2 SASEGT. The CDR3 nucleotides are TGTGCCAGCACCCCTCGACTAGGGGAGAAAATCCAGTACTTC. It encodes CASTPRLGEKIQYF.

This clonotype was observed many times. The chain has TRBV7-3 and TRBJ2-3, with D uncertain. Trimming took off 2 bases at V and 2 bases at J, with 8 bases between the two ends. Germline V gene sequence: CDR1 SGHTA, CDR2 FQGTGA. CDR3 length: 14 amino acids. The CDR3 region is CASSLDFSTDTQYF. The DNA of the CDR3 is TGTGCCAGCAGCTTAGACTTCTCCACAGATACGCAGTATTTT.

This clonotype was observed many times. The chain carries TRBV20-1 and TRBJ2-3; D could derive from TRBD1 or TRBD2 (5 bases each). Between the trimmed V and J ends, which lost 4 bases and 2 bases, there was a span of 13 bases. Germline-derived CDR1 and CDR2 are DFQATT and SNEGSKA (reference sequence). The CDR3 extends over 14 amino acids. The CDR3 loop reads CSATGTPVTDTQYF. The DNA for the CDR3 is TGCAGTGCTACCGGGACGCCTGTCACAGATACGCAGTATTTT.

This clonotype has a handful of counts. A much larger clone sits a single nucleotide away, making a read error possible. CDR3 DNA: TGTGCCATCAGTGACAGGGGAATGAACAATCAGTCCCAGCATTTT. Amino acid sequence: CAISDRGMNNQSQHF. The gene calls are TRBV10-3 and TRBJ1-5; weak D call: TRBD1 (6 bases). Per the germline V gene, CDR1 is ENHRY and CDR2 is SYGVKD. The CDR3 loop spans 15 amino acids.

There are many counts of this clonotype. The chain uses TRBV20-1 and TRBJ1-1, with D maybe TRBD1 (6 bases). Germline CDR1 is DFQATT and CDR2 is SNEGSKA (reference sequence). The CDR3 spans 9 residues. Between the trimmed V and J ends, which lost 7 bases and 10 bases, there was a span of 10 bases. The DNA of the CDR3 is TGCAGTGGGAGCAGGGGAGCTTTCTTT. Residues: CSGSRGAFF.

This clonotype was seen repeatedly, ten times or more. This chain joins TRBV18 and TRBJ1-1, with TRBD1 matching 7 bases. Germline trimming cut 5 bases from V and 0 bases from J; bases unmatched to any gene: 3. Germline lookup yields CDR1 KGHSH and CDR2 LQKENI. This CDR3 region has 14 residues. The CDR3 loop is CASSATGVNTEAFF. CDR3 sequence (DNA): TGTGCCAGCTCAGCCACAGGGGTGAACACTGAAGCTTTCTTT.

This clonotype was counted ten times or more. J is TRBJ2-7 and V is TRBV5-6; D remains ambiguous. Germline CDR1 and CDR2: SGHDT and YYEEEE. This CDR3 has 14 residues. Trimming stripped 0 bases from V and 1 base from J, with 8 bases between. The CDR3 DNA sequence: TGTGCCAGCAGCTTGGTTTCGGATTCCTACGAGCAGTACTTC. This gives the protein CASSLVSDSYEQYF.

This clonotype was seen ten or more times. The chain's CDR3 is CASSYIARNTEAFF. The CDR3 nucleotides read TGTGCCAGCAGTTACATTGCGCGGAACACTGAAGCTTTCTTT. The chain carries TRBV6-6 and TRBJ1-1; D gene ambiguous. The CDR3 runs to 14 residues. V was clipped by 2 bases and J by 1 base, with 8 bases between them. The germline V gene has CDR1 MNHNY and CDR2 SVGAGI (reference sequence).

This clonotype was recorded many times. The chain recombines TRBV28 with TRBJ2-7, with a possible D match to TRBD1 (6 bases). Germline V gene sequence: CDR1 MDHEN, CDR2 SYDVKM. The CDR3 is made up of 14 amino acids. V shed 7 bases and J shed 0 bases, with 13 bases lying between them. In DNA form, the CDR3 reads TGTGCCAGCAAGGACAGCACCTACTCCTACGAGCAGTACTTC. Its protein product is CASKDSTYSYEQYF.

As to this clonotype: Possible read error: a much larger clone is one base away. The V call is TRBV19, the J call TRBJ2-7; D may be TRBD1 or TRBD2 (5 bases each). Looked up from germline, CDR1 is LNHDA and CDR2 is SQIVND (reference sequence). This CDR3 region has 14 residues. CDR3 loop: CTSTLGVASREQYF. The CDR3 DNA sequence: TGTACCAGTACCCTGGGGGTGGCAAGCCGCGAGCAGTACTTC.

This clonotype has at least ten counts. This chain uses TRBV30 with TRBJ1-2, with D perhaps TRBD1 (6 bases). Trimming stripped 7 bases from V and 3 bases from J, with 12 bases between. This CDR3 is 12 amino acids long. The germline gives CDR1 GTSNPN, CDR2 SVGIG (reference sequence). CDR3 amino acids: CALPDRDYGYTF. Written as DNA, the CDR3 is TGTGCCTTGCCGGACAGAGACTATGGCTACACCTTC.

This clonotype has just one count. The genes are TRBV7-3 and TRBJ1-2, with TRBD1 matching 9 bases. CDR3 size: 16 residues. Per the germline V gene, CDR1 is SGHTA and CDR2 is FQGTGA. Trimming took 5 bases from V and 4 from J; bases not matched to a gene: 11. The CDR3 is CASSPGRGGQGYGYTF. The CDR3 nucleotides are TGTGCCAGCAGCCCGGGCCGAGGGGGACAGGGCTATGGCTACACCTTC.

This clonotype appeared a few times. The chain is built from TRBV12-5 and TRBJ1-2, with D maybe TRBD1 (5 bases). The CDR3 runs 15 residues. V lost 1 base, J lost 0 bases, and 9 bases lay in between. Germline V gene lookup returns CDR1 LGHNT and CDR2 FRNRAP. As DNA, the CDR3 is TGTGCTAGTGGTTTGGGCAGGGAATCTAACTATGGCTACACCTTC. Translation: CASGLGRESNYGYTF.

In its sample, this clonotype was seen many times. The CDR3 region is CASTGTRREQYF. CDR3 in DNA: TGTGCCAGCACCGGGACCCGACGCGAGCAGTACTTC. The V and J genes are TRBV28 and TRBJ2-7; the D call may be TRBD1 or TRBD2 (5 bases each). The CDR3 is 12 residues long. V was pared by 7 bases and J by 6 bases, with 13 bases between. Germline lookup yields CDR1 MDHEN and CDR2 SYDVKM.

CDR3 loop: CASSRGAKTQYF. The CDR3 DNA reads as TGTGCCAGCTCTCGGGGCGCCAAGACCCAGTACTTC. The chain links TRBV12-3 or TRBV12-4 to TRBJ2-5; D could derive from TRBD1 or TRBD2 (5 bases each). The CDR3 contains 12 residues. Trimming stripped 8 bases from V and 6 bases from J, with 13 bases between.

The chain combines TRBV9 with TRBJ2-7; no definite D call. Trimming stripped 0 bases from V and 6 bases from J, with 13 bases between. This CDR3 is 14 amino acids long. Germline CDR1 is SGDLS and CDR2 is YYNGEE. The CDR3, as DNA: TGTGCCAGCAGCGTAGGAATTGAGGTGACCGAGCAGTACTTC. Amino acid sequence: CASSVGIEVTEQYF. Combining the CDR3 with reference TRBV9 and TRBJ2-7 gives the whole variable domain DSGVTQTPKHLITATGQRVTLRCSPRSGDLSVYWYQQSLDQGLQFLIQYYNGEERAKGNILERFSAQQFPDLHSELNLSSLELGDSALYFCASSVGIEVTEQYFGPGTRLTVT.

This clonotype was detected ten times or more. The rearrangement uses TRBV7-3 and TRBJ2-1; 12 positions match TRBD2. This CDR3 has 17 residues. Germline CDR1 and CDR2: SGHTA and FQGTGA. The V and J ends lost 4 bases and 5 bases, in that order; junction bases with no gene match: 9. The CDR3, as DNA: TGTGCCAGCAGCTCCGCACCGGGACTAGCGGGTGACAATGAGCAGTTCTTC. Translation: CASSSAPGLAGDNEQFF.

This clonotype was seen only a few times. The chain has TRBV6-5 and TRBJ2-7; D unresolved. V was shortened by 7 bases and J by 3 bases, with 10 bases between the two germline ends. CDR1 and CDR2 (germline): MNHEY, SVGAGI. The CDR3 length is 12 residues. CDR3 coding DNA: TGTGCCAGCACCCGATGGATCTACGAGCAGTACTTC. This codes for CASTRWIYEQYF.